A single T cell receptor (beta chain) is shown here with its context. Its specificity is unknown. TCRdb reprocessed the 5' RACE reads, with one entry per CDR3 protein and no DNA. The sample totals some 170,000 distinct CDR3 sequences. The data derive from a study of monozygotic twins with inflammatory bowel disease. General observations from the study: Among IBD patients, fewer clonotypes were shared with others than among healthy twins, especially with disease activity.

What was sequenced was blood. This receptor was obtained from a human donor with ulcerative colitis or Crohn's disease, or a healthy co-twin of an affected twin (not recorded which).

CDR3: CASSLERGTDTQYF. This sequence joins TRBV5-1 and TRBJ2-3; the D call of TRBD1 rests on TCRdb alone, since no DNA is present to check it. Germline values: CDR1 SGHRS, CDR2 YFSETQ. CDR3 length: 14 amino acids.